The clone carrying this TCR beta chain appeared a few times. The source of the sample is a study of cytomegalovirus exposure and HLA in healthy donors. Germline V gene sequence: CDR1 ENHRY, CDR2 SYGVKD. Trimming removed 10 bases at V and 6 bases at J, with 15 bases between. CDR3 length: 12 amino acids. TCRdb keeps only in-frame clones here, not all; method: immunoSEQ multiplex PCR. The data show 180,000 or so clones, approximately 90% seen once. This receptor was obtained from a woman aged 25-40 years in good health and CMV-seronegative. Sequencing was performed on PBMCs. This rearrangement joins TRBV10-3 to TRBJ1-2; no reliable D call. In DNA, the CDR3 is TGTGCCAACCTCAGAGGAGAGGATGGCTACACCTTC. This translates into CANLRGEDGYTF.